One sample yielded the 25 T cell receptor beta chains listed below, sequenced in a study of response to subunit inactivated influenza vaccine. TCRdb re-analysed the RT-PCR reads in MiXCR, keeping a single row per CDR3 protein. The data hold 450,000 to 500,000 distinct CDR3 sequences, with 9.5% to 12% observed a single time. The sequenced sample was PBMCs from blood, obtained 40 to 50 days after vaccination. Receptors were obtained from a man aged 50 to 60 who received an inactivated influenza vaccine.

There are many counts of this clonotype. This chain joins TRBV12-3 or TRBV12-4 and TRBJ2-5; 8 bases line up with TRBD1. After removal of 6 bases from V and 2 bases from J, the junction contained 11 bases not matched to a gene. The CDR3 runs 16 residues. In nucleotides, the CDR3 is TGTGCCAGCAGCGACAGGGGTAGGGGGCCACAAGAGACCCAGTACTTC. This sequence encodes CASSDRGRGPQETQYF.

On this clonotype itself: This CDR3 is missing its conserved last phenylalanine or tryptophan, likely due to a read error. No DNA is shown, since the ends of the CDR3 on it are uncertain; the CDR3 is the one TCRdb lists. The chain links TRBV28 to TRBJ2-7; TRBD1, the table's D call, was not compared with the DNA. Germline CDR1 and CDR2: MDHEN and SYDVKM. From its first to its last residue, the CDR3 has 10 amino acids. The CDR3 spells CASSLKGCSG.

This clonotype was recorded a few times. The gene calls are TRBV27 and TRBJ1-5; no definite D call. CDR1 and CDR2 (germline): MNHEY, SMNVEV (reference sequence). This CDR3 has 17 amino acids. Trimming removed 5 bases at V and 4 bases at J, with 21 bases between. The CDR3: CASSPNGRGVANQPQHF. Here the CDR3 DNA reads TGTGCCAGCAGTCCCAACGGGCGAGGAGTAGCAAATCAGCCCCAGCATTTT.

This clonotype has just a few counts. A read error is possible here, since a much larger clone lies one base away. This chain links TRBV28 with TRBJ2-1, with 8 bases that match TRBD1. Germline V gives CDR1 MDHEN, CDR2 SYDVKM. CDR3 length: 14 residues. J lost 2 bases, V lost 6 bases, and 3 bases had no gene match. The CDR3 DNA sequence: TGTGCCAGCAGGCCGACAGGGGCCTACAATGAGCAGTTCTTC. This codes for CASRPTGAYNEQFF.

This chain joins TRBV10-3 and TRBJ1-2; TRBD1 aligns across 7 bases. Germline CDR1 and CDR2: ENHRY and SYGVKD. Germline trimming cut 6 bases from V and 8 bases from J; bases unmatched to any gene: 9. CDR3 length equals 13 residues. The CDR3 DNA is TGTGCCATCAGCCAAGACAGGGAAAGAGGCTACACCTTC. Its translation: CAISQDRERGYTF.

This clonotype was detected ten times or more. The chain uses TRBV27 and TRBJ2-5; perhaps TRBD2 as D (5 bases). This CDR3 contains 15 residues. V was clipped by 5 bases and J by 4 bases, with 17 bases between them. CDR1 and CDR2 (germline): MNHEY, SMNVEV (reference sequence). CDR3 sequence: CASSPTSAGLETQYF. The CDR3 DNA reads as TGTGCCAGCAGTCCCACCAGTGCGGGTTTAGAGACCCAGTACTTC.

This clonotype was observed a handful of times. This chain uses TRBV7-2 with TRBJ1-2; TRBD1 matches 9 bases. This CDR3 has 15 amino acids. Trimming removed 7 bases from V and 4 bases from J; junction bases left unmatched: 10. Germline V gene data show CDR1 as SGHTA and CDR2 as FQGNSA. The CDR3 reads CASTPRDRAFYGYTF. The CDR3 DNA reads TGTGCCAGCACCCCCCGGGACAGGGCATTCTATGGCTACACCTTC.

At least ten counts were recorded for this clonotype. The V and J genes are TRBV12-3 or TRBV12-4 and TRBJ2-1; D gene uncertain. Trimming shortened V by 5 bases and J by 6 bases, and 11 bases separated the two germline ends. This CDR3 spans 13 amino acids. Written as DNA, the CDR3 is TGTGCCAGCAGTACCTCAGTACGCAATGAGCAGTTCTTC. Translation: CASSTSVRNEQFF.

This clonotype turned up a few times. The chain combines TRBV12-3 or TRBV12-4 with TRBJ2-7, with 10 bases lining up with TRBD2. This CDR3 is built from 15 residues. With V trimmed by 1 base and J by 7 bases, 7 bases remained unmatched. CDR3 amino acids: CASSLDPSGRDEQYF. CDR3 in DNA: TGTGCCAGCAGTTTAGACCCTAGCGGGAGAGATGAGCAGTACTTC.

V gene TRBV2 combines with J gene TRBJ2-3; 7 bases line up with TRBD2. The CDR3 spans 18 residues. The V and J ends lost 5 bases and 0 bases, in that order; junction bases with no gene match: 14. Germline CDR1 SNHLY, CDR2 FYNNEI. CDR3 nucleotides: TGTGCCAGCAGTCAGACCAAAGCGGGGACCCCTAGCACAGATACGCAGTATTTT. Protein product: CASSQTKAGTPSTDTQYF.

V usage is TRBV12-3 or TRBV12-4 and J usage is TRBJ2-7, with 9 bases lining up with TRBD2. This CDR3 has 14 amino acids. V lost 3 bases to trimming and J lost 5 bases; unmatched junction nucleotides: 5. In nucleotides, the CDR3 is TGTGCCAGCAGTTTGGGACTAGCCATAGACGAGCAGTACTTC. This translates into CASSLGLAIDEQYF.

This clonotype was counted a few times. The J gene is TRBJ2-4, the V gene TRBV20-1; D call uncertain. Per germline, CDR1 DFQATT and CDR2 SNEGSKA (reference sequence). This CDR3 contains 12 residues. V lost 6 bases and J 5 bases, leaving 11 bases between the germline ends. The CDR3: CSAGPSENIQYF. The CDR3 DNA reads as TGCAGTGCCGGACCCTCGGAAAACATTCAGTACTTC.

The genes are TRBV7-2 and TRBJ2-7; 12 bases agree with TRBD1. Germline V gives CDR1 SGHTA, CDR2 FQGNSA. Losses at the gene ends were 6 bases for V and 4 bases for J; bases not matched to a gene: 7. This CDR3 is 15 amino acids long. CDR3 in amino acids: CASSKPGQGAYEQYF. The CDR3 nucleotides are TGTGCCAGCAGTAAACCGGGACAGGGGGCGTACGAGCAGTACTTC.

This clonotype was seen a few times. The chain recombines TRBV7-2 with TRBJ2-7, with TRBD1 matching 8 bases. Germline trimming cut 4 bases from V and 9 bases from J; bases unmatched to any gene: 5. Germline lookup yields CDR1 SGHTA and CDR2 FQGNSA. The CDR3 extends over 12 amino acids. CDR3 nucleotide sequence: TGTGCCAGCAGCTCCACAGGGGGAGCGCAGTACTTC. It yields the protein CASSSTGGAQYF. The entire variable domain, with the rest obtained from reference TRBV7-2 and TRBJ2-7, is as follows: GAGVSQSPSNKVTEKGKDVELRCDPISGHTALYWYRQSLGQGLEFLIYFQGNSAPDKSGLPSDRFSAERTGGSVSTLTIQRTQQEDSAVYLCASSSTGGAQYFGPGTRLTVT.

This clonotype has a handful of counts. The J gene is TRBJ2-7, the V gene TRBV18; 9 bases fit TRBD1. V gave up 3 bases and J gave up 5 bases; unmatched junction bases: 11. Germline V CDR1 and CDR2: KGHSH, LQKENI. This CDR3 has 16 amino acids. The CDR3 spells CASSPVRTGAVHEQYF. The CDR3 DNA reads TGTGCCAGCTCACCGGTTAGGACAGGGGCGGTCCACGAGCAGTACTTC.

This chain's CDR3 is CASSRTSGGVGDYEQYF. In DNA form, the CDR3 reads TGTGCCAGCAGCAGGACTAGCGGGGGGGTTGGAGACTACGAGCAGTACTTC. The chain joins TRBV7-2 to TRBJ2-7; 15 bases line up with TRBD2. The CDR3 contains 17 residues. Unmatched junction bases numbered 8, after V lost 5 bases and J lost 3 bases. The germline CDR1 and CDR2 sequences are SGHTA and FQGNSA.

This clonotype came up a few times. V usage is TRBV5-1 and J usage is TRBJ1-6; D might be TRBD1 (5 bases). V dropped 0 bases and J dropped 9 bases, with 13 bases sitting between them. The germline V gene has CDR1 SGHRS and CDR2 YFSETQ. This CDR3 comprises 15 residues. The CDR3 sequence is CASSLGGRVRSPLHF. The CDR3 coding sequence is TGCGCCAGCAGCTTGGGGGGCAGGGTACGTTCACCCCTCCACTTT.

The rearrangement joins TRBV6-1 to TRBJ2-5; TRBD1 aligns across 9 bases. Trimming removed 6 bases from V and 5 bases from J; junction bases left unmatched: 16. Germline loops: CDR1 MNHNS, CDR2 SASEGT. The CDR3 extends over 17 amino acids. The CDR3 nucleotides read TGTGCCAGCAGACCGTTGCCGGGACAGGGAAGGCTGGAGACCCAGTACTTC. Translated: CASRPLPGQGRLETQYF.

The sample holds a few counts of this clonotype. The gene calls are TRBV29-1 and TRBJ2-3, with 13 nucleotides matching TRBD2. The CDR3 is 15 residues long. Germline V CDR1 and CDR2: SQVTM, ANQGSEA. Losses at the gene ends were 6 bases for V and 6 bases for J; bases not matched to a gene: 9. The CDR3 coding sequence is TGCAGCGTAACCCCCAGGACTAGCGGGAGTGATACGCAGTATTTT. It specifies CSVTPRTSGSDTQYF.

The chain couples TRBV20-1 to TRBJ2-7; 10 bases fit TRBD1. CDR1 is DFQATT, CDR2 SNEGSKA, per germline (reference sequence). The trim removed 3 bases at V and 4 bases at J, leaving 3 bases unmatched. The CDR3 extends over 13 amino acids. The CDR3: CSASRQGAYEQYF. CDR3 coding DNA: TGCAGTGCTAGCCGACAGGGGGCTTACGAGCAGTACTTC.

CDR3 region: CASSVAGQGSNTGELFF. The CDR3 DNA sequence: TGTGCCAGCAGCGTAGCGGGACAGGGGTCGAACACCGGGGAGCTGTTTTTT. The chain is built from TRBV9 and TRBJ2-2; 10 bases line up with TRBD1. V was pared by 0 bases and J by 0 bases, with 2 bases of the junction left unmatched. The CDR3 loop spans 17 amino acids. From germline, CDR1 is SGDLS and CDR2 YYNGEE.

This clonotype was counted only a few times. The chain links TRBV10-3 to TRBJ2-7; no firm D call. CDR3 size: 12 residues. The V gene's germline CDR1 is ENHRY and CDR2 SYGVKD. Trimming cost V 4 bases and J 2 bases, with 6 bases left between them. The CDR3 DNA is TGTGCCATCAGTGCAGAGCCCTACGAGCAGTACTTC. Translating it yields CAISAEPYEQYF.

Only a few counts were recorded for this clonotype. The chain uses TRBV29-1 and TRBJ2-7, with 9 bases that match TRBD1. V was clipped by 7 bases and J by 4 bases; unmatched bases: 5. In germline, CDR1 is SQVTM, CDR2 ANQGSEA. The CDR3 totals 12 residues. The CDR3 coding sequence is TGCAGCGCCGTCGGGACAGGGTACGAGCAGTACTTC. It encodes CSAVGTGYEQYF.

This clonotype has a single count. J is TRBJ2-1 and V is TRBV6-2 or TRBV6-3; tentative D call: TRBD2 (6 bases). This CDR3 is built from 14 residues. Germline CDR1 MNHEY, CDR2 SVGEGT. Between the trimmed V and J ends, which lost 6 bases and 3 bases, there was a span of 12 bases. CDR3 loop: CASSLIADYNEQFF. In DNA form, the CDR3 reads TGTGCCAGCAGCCTGATAGCGGACTACAATGAGCAGTTCTTC.

In this sample, this clonotype turned up many times. For the CDR3, the DNA is TGCAGCGTTGCTGTCCGACAGGCGCATAAAGCTTTCTTT. Translation gives CSVAVRQAHKAFF. J is TRBJ1-1 and V is TRBV29-1, with D possibly TRBD1 on 6 matching bases. From germline, CDR1 is SQVTM and CDR2 ANQGSEA. With 4 bases removed from V and 9 bases from J, the gap between germline ends came to 18 bases. This CDR3 is 13 amino acids long. The complete variable domain, with remaining parts taken from reference TRBV29-1 and TRBJ1-1, reads SAVISQKPSRDICQRGTSLTIQCQVDSQVTMMFWYRQQPGQSLTLIATANQGSEATYESGFVIDKFPISRPNLTFSTLTVSNMSPEDSSIYLCSVAVRQAHKAFFGQGTRLTVV.